This T cell receptor beta chain was documented in a study of OX40 agonist ivuxolimab in advanced cancers. For the study at large: The group had a mean age of around 60 years, ranged from roughly 20 to 79, and was 82.7% male.

Broader study findings: At 0.1 to 3.0 mg/kg, clonal expansion of CD4+ and CD8+ blood T cells had occurred by week 6. Low normalized T-cell clonal expansion also characterized some of the nonresponders.

A remark on this clone: The antigen is unknown.

People who had autoimmune disease history or systemic immunosuppression were excluded. Libraries were prepared by immunoSEQ multiplex PCR; TCRdb keeps only in-frame clonotypes and omits some of them. The sample lists roughly 80,000 clones; around 86% were seen once. The specimen was CD4+ or CD8+ T cells sorted from blood, collected in a trial of the OX40 agonist ivuxolimab. This TCR came from an adult with an advanced solid tumor such as melanoma, head and neck, liver or kidney cancer.

CDR3 residues: CAMGQYNTDTQYF. Written as DNA, the CDR3 is TGTGCCATGGGACAGTACAACACAGATACGCAGTATTTT. The rearrangement uses TRBV10-3 and TRBJ2-3; 7 bases are shared with TRBD1. Germline CDR1 reads ENHRY; CDR2 reads SYGVKD. V lost 9 bases and J lost 2; bases outside the gene matches: 5. The CDR3 length is 13 residues.